The 27 T cell receptor beta chains below were found in one sample sequenced in a study of T cells in women clearing cervical HPV infection. Sequencing was performed with immunoSEQ multiplex PCR; in TCRdb, only in-frame clones are kept and a portion is missing. Its table records some 40,000 clones. Sequencing input: blood buffy coat. All receptors come from a woman between 18 and 75 years old with a cervical HPV16 infection that either progressed to CIN3+ or cleared (not recorded which).

Notes on this clone: The read terminates 3 residues ahead of where the CDR3 ends, so the germline J gene completes it. The chain carries TRBV7-9 and TRBJ2-5; 10 bases align to TRBD2. The ends lost 5 bases at V and 2 bases at J; junction bases unmatched: 5. The CDR3 is made up of 15 amino acids. In germline, CDR1 is SEHNR, CDR2 FQNEAQ (reference sequence). The CDR3 DNA, read in part, is TGTGCCAGCAGCGAAGGGACTAGCGAGCAAGAGACC. This codes for CASSEGTSEQET. The complete CDR3 protein is CASSEGTSEQETQYF.

Note on this clone: At one boundary the junction diverges from the germline segment, which might be a read error. The missing CDR3 end, 3 residues past where the read stops, is filled in from the germline J gene. The chain uses TRBV4-2 and TRBJ2-2; 12 positions agree with TRBD2. Germline CDR1 LGHNA, CDR2 YNFKEQ. This CDR3 has 14 residues. CDR3 protein: CASRLAGAGGELFF. The part of the CDR3 DNA that was read is TGCGCCAGCAGACTAGCGGGAGCGGGCGGGGAG.

About this clone itself: The read finishes 3 residues shy of the CDR3 end, and the germline J gene is used to complete it. This chain uses TRBV5-1 with TRBJ2-5; D uncertain. Germline V gives CDR1 SGHRS, CDR2 YFSETQ. The CDR3 is made up of 15 amino acids. The ends were cut back, 1 base at V and 0 bases at J, with 10 bases in the middle. The CDR3 protein is CASSLNPAYQETQYF. The DNA read from the CDR3 is TGCGCCAGCAGCTTGAATCCTGCGTACCAAGAGACC.

In the case of this clone: The sequenced fragment ends 3 residues before the CDR3 boundary, so the rest is inferred from the germline J gene. The chain has TRBV5-5 and TRBJ2-6; D may be TRBD1 (5 bases). The V gene's germline CDR1 is SGHKS and CDR2 YYEKEE (reference sequence). This CDR3 comprises 15 residues. With 4 bases removed from V and 4 bases from J, the gap between germline ends came to 12 bases. The sequenced CDR3 bases are TGTGCCAGCAGCGACGAAGGGGTCGGGGCCAACGTC. It specifies CASSDEGVGANV. From start to end, the CDR3 is CASSDEGVGANVLTF.

Note on this clone: The read falls 3 residues short of the CDR3 end, and the missing part is taken from the germline J gene. The chain is built from TRBV5-6 and TRBJ2-7, with 7 bases that match TRBD1. V was pared by 4 bases and J by 2 bases, with 6 bases of the junction left unmatched. Germline CDR1 is SGHDT and CDR2 is YYEEEE. The CDR3 spans 14 residues. The CDR3 reads CASSVTGVAYEQYF. CDR3 DNA (partial): TGTGCCAGCAGCGTAACAGGGGTGGCCTACGAG.

Concerning this clone: The read gets to within 3 residues of the CDR3 end, and the germline J gene fills in the rest. This rearrangement joins TRBV20-1 to TRBJ2-1, with 8 nucleotides matching TRBD1. The junction had 8 bases not matched to a gene; V was cut back by 5 bases and J by 2 bases. The CDR3 totals 15 residues. From germline, CDR1 is DFQATT and CDR2 SNEGSKA (reference sequence). The sequenced part of the CDR3 DNA is TGCAGTGCTGGAATGTGGGACAGGCCCTACAATGAG. Encoded protein: CSAGMWDRPYNE. The entire CDR3 sequence reads CSAGMWDRPYNEQFF.

Concerning this clone itself: The CDR3 end is not reached by the read, which stops 3 residues before it; the germline J gene fills it in. This chain joins TRBV12-3 or TRBV12-4 and TRBJ2-7, with TRBD2 as a possible D gene (6 bases). The CDR3 extends over 13 amino acids. Trimming cost V 6 bases and J 6 bases, with 15 bases left between them. The CDR3 DNA, read in part, is TGTGCCAGCAGCCATACCGGACTACCCGAG. As protein: CASSHTGLPE. The whole CDR3 protein is CASSHTGLPEQYF.

In regard to this clone: The junction does not match germline at one end; this may be a read error. Sequencing ends 3 residues short of the CDR3 end; the germline J gene provides the rest. The V call is TRBV6-1, the J call TRBJ2-2; D is unclear. The CDR3 runs to 13 residues. In germline, CDR1 is MNHNS, CDR2 SASEGT. The CDR3: CASSDSVREKLFF. CDR3 DNA (partial): TGTGCCAGTAGTGATTCGGTACGAGAAAAG.

As concerns this clone: The read finishes 3 residues shy of the CDR3 end, and the germline J gene is used to complete it. The chain carries TRBV20-1 and TRBJ2-7; possibly TRBD1 for D (5 bases). The CDR3 extends over 13 amino acids. Looked up from germline, CDR1 is DFQATT and CDR2 is SNEGSKA (reference sequence). V lost 3 bases, J lost 2 bases, and 11 bases lay in between. This CDR3 is CSASKGSTYEQYF. The sequenced CDR3 bases are TGCAGTGCTAGTAAGGGGTCTACCTACGAG.

As to this clone: The read stops 3 residues short of the end of the CDR3; the missing end is completed from the germline J gene. The V and J genes are TRBV29-1 and TRBJ2-7; tentative D call: TRBD2 (5 bases). Trimming took 5 bases from V and 2 from J, leaving 10 bases between them. The CDR3 is 12 residues long. Germline V gives CDR1 SQVTM, CDR2 ANQGSEA. The CDR3 region is CSVLLGPYEQYF. CDR3 bases read: TGCAGCGTTCTACTAGGACCCTACGAG.

Turning to this clone: From the germline J gene comes the end of the CDR3, since the read stops 3 residues before it. The chain couples TRBV20-1 to TRBJ1-5; weak D call: TRBD1 (6 bases). This CDR3 contains 13 residues. Trimming cost V 3 bases and J 7 bases, with 13 bases left between them. Germline CDR1 is DFQATT and CDR2 is SNEGSKA (reference sequence). The CDR3: CSASPGASQPQHF. The CDR3 DNA, read in part, is TGCAGTGCTAGCCCAGGGGCAAGCCAGCCC.

With respect to this clone: The missing CDR3 end, 3 residues past where the read stops, is filled in from the germline J gene. The chain carries TRBV7-2 and TRBJ1-1; a possible D gene is TRBD1 (5 bases). The CDR3 has 15 amino acids. CDR1 SGHTA and CDR2 FQGNSA come from the germline V gene. V lost 2 bases to trimming and J lost 1 base, with 11 bases between them. This CDR3 is CASSLSPGQNTEAFF. CDR3 DNA, as far as it was read: TGTGCCAGCAGCTTATCGCCAGGGCAGAACACTGAA.

CDR3 residues: CASSAAGIEKLFF. The part of the CDR3 DNA that was read is TGTGCCAGCAGTGCGGCAGGGATTGAAAAA. V usage is TRBV25-1 and J usage is TRBJ1-4; maybe TRBD1 (5 bases). Read coverage stops 3 residues before the CDR3 terminus; the germline J gene supplies the remainder. Deletions cut 4 bases from V and 7 bases from J, with 10 bases between. CDR1 and CDR2 from the germline V gene are MGHDK and SYGVNS. The CDR3 covers 13 residues.

As to this clone: The read halts 3 residues ahead of the CDR3 end, with the missing end drawn from the germline J gene. The chain joins TRBV28 to TRBJ2-1; 10 bases match TRBD2. The CDR3 is 15 residues long. V gave up 4 bases and J gave up 7 bases; unmatched junction bases: 7. Germline CDR1 and CDR2: MDHEN and SYDVKM. The CDR3 loop reads CASSSLRTSGNEQFF. Partial CDR3 DNA: TGTGCCAGCAGTTCACTGCGGACTAGCGGAAATGAG.

Concerning this clone itself: The sequence runs out 3 residues before the end of the CDR3; the remainder is reconstructed from the germline J gene. The J gene is TRBJ2-1, the V gene TRBV11-2, with D perhaps TRBD2 (6 bases). The V end lost 1 base, the J end lost 3 bases, and 7 bases lay between the germline ends. This CDR3 is 14 amino acids long. The germline CDR1 and CDR2 sequences are SGHAT and FQNNGV. CDR3 in amino acids: CASSLGGDYNEQFF. CDR3 DNA, as far as it was read: TGTGCCAGCAGCTTAGGGGGGGACTACAATGAG.

Concerning this clone itself: The CDR3 end falls 3 residues outside the read, so it is completed with the germline J gene. The chain is built from TRBV20-1 and TRBJ1-1; weak D call: TRBD1 (6 bases). CDR1 is DFQATT, CDR2 SNEGSKA, per germline (reference sequence). The CDR3 totals 12 residues. Incomplete CDR3 DNA: TGCAGTGCTAGGGAGCCTGACAGGGAA. This gives the protein CSAREPDRE. The full-length CDR3 reads as CSAREPDREAFF.

With respect to this clone: The read finishes 3 residues shy of the CDR3 end, and the germline J gene is used to complete it. The chain uses TRBV19 and TRBJ1-1, with 8 nucleotides matching TRBD1. The CDR3 sequence is 16 residues long. CDR1 is LNHDA, CDR2 SQIVND, per germline (reference sequence). With V trimmed by 3 bases and J by 1 base, 7 bases remained unmatched. The CDR3 here is CASSIPTGASNTEAFF. CDR3 DNA, as far as it was read: TGTGCCAGTAGTATCCCGACAGGGGCCTCGAACACTGAA.

A word on this clone: The CDR3 end is not reached by the read, which stops 3 residues before it; the germline J gene fills it in. The V call is TRBV10-1, the J call TRBJ2-1, with 7 nucleotides matching TRBD2. Per the germline V gene, CDR1 is WNHNN and CDR2 is SYGVQD (reference sequence). Trimming cost V 6 bases and J 9 bases; bases outside gene matches: 11. CDR3 length equals 14 residues. This CDR3 is CASSSGAGIGEQFF. Incomplete CDR3 DNA: TGCGCCAGCAGCTCGGGAGCGGGGATCGGTGAG.

This CDR3 is CASSLVGGPDTQYF. CDR3 DNA, as far as it was read: TGTGCCAGCAGCTTAGTAGGGGGCCCAGATACG. The chain combines TRBV7-9 with TRBJ2-3; 7 bases map to TRBD1. The CDR3 end falls 3 residues outside the read, so it is completed with the germline J gene. Germline assignment: CDR1 SEHNR and CDR2 FQNEAQ (reference sequence). Trimming removed 1 base from V and 4 bases from J; junction bases left unmatched: 2. The CDR3 covers 14 residues. Using reference TRBV7-9 and TRBJ2-3 for the parts outside the CDR3, the full variable domain is DTGVSQNPRHKITKRGQNVTFRCDPISEHNRLYWYRQTLGQGPEFLTYFQNEAQLEKSRLLSDRFSAERPKGSFSTLEIQRTEQGDSAMYLCASSLVGGPDTQYFGPGTRLTVL.

CDR3 DNA, as far as it was read: TGCAGTGCTAGAGCCACGCCAGGGATTAACACTGAA. This translates into CSARATPGINTE. The CDR3 in its entirety is CSARATPGINTEAFF. The chain is built from TRBV20-1 and TRBJ1-1; the D gene is possibly TRBD1 (5 bases). The CDR3 extends 3 residues past the end of the read, so its final part is completed from the germline J gene. The CDR3 has 15 amino acids. V lost 1 base to trimming and J lost 2 bases, with 14 bases between them. Per germline, CDR1 DFQATT and CDR2 SNEGSKA (reference sequence).

Of note for this clone: The read comes to an end 3 residues before the CDR3 does, leaving the germline J gene to fill in the end. V and J are TRBV18 and TRBJ1-1; 7 bases fit TRBD1. J was trimmed by 5 bases and V by 8 bases; bases with no gene match: 17. The CDR3 has 16 residues. Germline loops: CDR1 KGHSH, CDR2 LQKENI. CDR3 in amino acids: CASLPGVTGVTTEAFF. Partial CDR3 DNA: TGTGCCAGCCTACCGGGTGTCACAGGGGTTACAACTGAA.

As concerns this clone: Sequencing ends 3 residues short of the CDR3 end; the germline J gene provides the rest. The V and J genes are TRBV20-1 and TRBJ1-2; D gene unclear. This CDR3 has 13 amino acids. In germline, CDR1 is DFQATT, CDR2 SNEGSKA (reference sequence). V lost 2 bases and J 2 bases, leaving 9 bases between the germline ends. The CDR3 loop reads CSARIGGNYGYTF. The DNA read from the CDR3 is TGCAGTGCTAGAATCGGCGGGAACTATGGC.

With regard to this clone: The read terminates 3 residues before the CDR3 end, so the remaining end is supplied by the germline J gene. The rearrangement links TRBV12-3 or TRBV12-4 to TRBJ2-7, with D maybe TRBD1 (6 bases). This CDR3 region has 12 residues. The V and J ends lost 7 bases and 5 bases respectively, with 12 bases between them. The CDR3 loop reads CASKYRADEQYF. The part of the CDR3 DNA that was read is TGTGCCAGCAAGTACAGGGCCGACGAG.

A note on this clone: The read falls 3 residues short of the CDR3 end, and the missing part is taken from the germline J gene. The gene calls are TRBV5-4 and TRBJ1-1; 7 nucleotides line up with TRBD1. Per germline, CDR1 SGHNT and CDR2 YYREEE (reference sequence). Losses at the gene ends were 0 bases for V and 1 base for J; bases not matched to a gene: 3. The CDR3 is 15 residues long. CDR3 DNA, as far as it was read: TGTGCCAGCAGCTTGGTCCGGACAGGGAACACTGAA. This gives the protein CASSLVRTGNTE. In full, the CDR3 is CASSLVRTGNTEAFF.

The sequenced part of the CDR3 DNA is TGTGCCAGCAGCGGGACAGGGGTTGGC. Amino acids: CASSGTGVG. The full CDR3 protein is CASSGTGVGYTF. The chain has TRBV2 and TRBJ1-2, with 10 bases lining up with TRBD1. The missing CDR3 end, 3 residues past where the read stops, is filled in from the germline J gene. The CDR3 contains 12 residues. J lost 7 bases, V lost 6 bases, and 2 bases had no gene match. Germline V gene data show CDR1 as SNHLY and CDR2 as FYNNEI.

Of note for this clone: The CDR3 extends 3 residues past the end of the read, so its final part is completed from the germline J gene. The rearrangement uses TRBV29-1 and TRBJ1-1; tentatively, D is TRBD1 (5 bases). Germline V lookup: CDR1 SQVTM, CDR2 ANQGSEA. V lost 1 base, J lost 0 bases, and 18 bases lay in between. The CDR3 extends over 17 amino acids. CDR3 in amino acids: CSVEGGPDRPMNTEAFF. CDR3 DNA, as far as it was read: TGCAGCGTTGAAGGCGGCCCCGACAGACCGATGAACACTGAA.

Regarding this clone: The CDR3 is cut off 3 residues early in the read; its end comes from the germline J gene. The gene calls are TRBV12-3 or TRBV12-4 and TRBJ2-1; possible D gene TRBD2, 6 bases. This CDR3 spans 14 amino acids. The V end was cut by 6 bases, the J end by 9 bases, with 18 bases between. The CDR3 is CASSPTGGIGEQFF. The part of the CDR3 DNA that was read is TGTGCCAGCAGCCCCACGGGCGGGATAGGTGAG.